This TCR beta chain was found in a study of regulatory T cells in long-lasting Graves disease. Stated time point: newly diagnosed GD, antithyroid drugs for less than 3 months. RNA isolated from PBMCs was used to make the TCR library. CDR3 length: 16 amino acids. V dropped 2 bases and J dropped 2 bases, with 16 bases sitting between them. Germline V gene sequence: CDR1 LGHNA, CDR2 YSLEER. CDR3-region Arm-PCR and iRepertoire HTBI primers produced the TCR beta libraries. TCRdb recomputed calls from the multiplex PCR reads with MiXCR, one row per CDR3 protein. The sample has roughly 420,000 distinct CDR3 sequences, about 14% seen once. This clonotype was detected a few times. Its antigen is still unknown. Whole-study results and caveats: Not thyroid tissue but only peripheral blood was studied. Favored usage of TRBV28, TRBJ1-2 and TRBJ2-5 was recorded in persistent disease.

The receptor comes from a female donor with Graves disease. Sequencing used peripheral blood mononuclear cells (PBMCs), obtained at new diagnosis, from a patient treated with antithyroid drugs. The genes are TRBV4-3 and TRBJ2-7, with D possibly being TRBD2 (5 bases). The CDR3 protein is CASSQPGLIWTYEQYF. In DNA form, the CDR3 reads TGCGCCAGCAGCCAACCCGGACTTATTTGGACCTACGAGCAGTACTTC.